What follows are 7 T cell receptor beta chains derived from one specimen sequenced in a study of beta chain features in type 1 diabetes. The authors reverse transcribed all of the isolated RNA, so sequencing captured expressed TCRB transcripts. Some clones are missing from TCRdb's copy, which holds only in-frame ones; the method was immunoSEQ multiplex PCR. Among hundreds of thousands of clones listed, roughly 15% were seen once. Input material: naive CD4+ T cells from blood. These receptors were collected from a man in his late teens or twenties in good health.

This clone was seen a few times. The gene calls are TRBV11-2 and TRBJ2-1, with D perhaps TRBD1 (6 bases). With 5 bases removed from V and 8 bases from J, the gap between germline ends came to 13 bases. Germline V lookup: CDR1 SGHAT, CDR2 FQNNGV. The CDR3 is 13 amino acids. CDR3 sequence reads: CASSPIQGDEQFF. CDR3 coding DNA: TGTGCCAGCAGCCCAATACAGGGAGATGAGCAGTTCTTC.

The V and J genes are TRBV19 and TRBJ2-7, with D possibly being TRBD1 (5 bases). V was clipped by 0 bases and J by 6 bases, with 18 bases between them. The CDR3 is 16 residues long. Germline assignment: CDR1 LNHDA and CDR2 SQIVND (reference sequence). Written as DNA, the CDR3 is TGTGCCAGTAGTATAGATCACCGCAGGGATCTTGGCGAGCAGTACTTC. As protein: CASSIDHRRDLGEQYF.

This clone was detected many times. The chain recombines TRBV10-3 with TRBJ2-1; D unclear. Germline V gene data show CDR1 as ENHRY and CDR2 as SYGVKD. CDR3 size: 12 residues. V was pared by 3 bases and J by 12 bases, with 12 bases between. CDR3 DNA: TGTGCCATCAGTGATGACAAGGTCATGCAGTTCTTC. Residues: CAISDDKVMQFF.

This clone was counted between two and nine times. The chain carries TRBV30 and TRBJ1-1; possibly TRBD1 for D (5 bases). V dropped 8 bases and J dropped 5 bases, with 15 bases sitting between them. Germline V gene sequence: CDR1 GTSNPN, CDR2 SVGIG (reference sequence). This CDR3 has 12 amino acids. The CDR3 DNA reads as TGTGCCAAGACCGGCGGGGGGACTGAAGCTTTCTTT. It yields the protein CAKTGGGTEAFF.

Only a few counts were recorded for this clone. The genes are TRBV4-1 and TRBJ2-1; 10 bases align to TRBD2. This CDR3 spans 15 amino acids. The germline CDR1 and CDR2 sequences are MGHRA and YSYEKL. Trimming removed 3 bases from V and 8 bases from J; junction bases left unmatched: 7. This CDR3 is CASSHRILAGYEQFF. In DNA form, the CDR3 reads TGCGCCAGCAGCCACCGAATACTAGCGGGATATGAGCAGTTCTTC.

This clone has more than one count but fewer than ten. The CDR3 is CSGIRGTSGGLREQYF. In DNA form, the CDR3 reads TGCAGCGGAATCCGCGGGACTAGCGGGGGGCTACGCGAGCAGTACTTC. V gene TRBV29-1 combines with J gene TRBJ2-7; 15 bases agree with TRBD2. V lost 7 bases and J lost 6; bases outside the gene matches: 13. Germline V gives CDR1 SQVTM, CDR2 ANQGSEA. The length of the CDR3 is 16 residues.

The chain combines TRBV9 with TRBJ1-6; the match to TRBD1 covers 7 bases. The CDR3 has 20 residues. V was pared by 0 bases and J by 1 base, with 13 bases of the junction left unmatched. The germline gives CDR1 SGDLS, CDR2 YYNGEE. CDR3 protein: CASSVVAQGSPVSYNSPLHF. In DNA, the CDR3 is TGTGCCAGCAGCGTAGTAGCACAGGGGTCCCCTGTGTCCTATAATTCACCCCTCCACTTT.